This T cell receptor beta chain stems from a study of memory CD4+ T cells and cytomegalovirus serostatus. Single viable CD3+CD4+CD8-CD45RO+ cells were sorted as the memory CD4+ T cells. Serum IgG to CMV pp150, pp28, p38 and p52 defined serostatus. Positive selection with CD4 microbeads enriched total CD4+ T cells. Germline CDR1 is SGHRS and CDR2 is YFSETQ. Unmatched junction bases numbered 3, after V lost 4 bases and J lost 0 bases. The CDR3 is 15 amino acids. Method: immunoSEQ multiplex PCR; TCRdb's copy keeps in-frame clones and lacks some. This sample has tens of thousands of clones, with under 80% found just once. Note on this clone: Its antigen is not known.

Findings of the study overall: Median bootstrapped AUC for CMV status was about 0.95 originally, approximately 0.91 US-trained. The CMV-associated TCR signature appears largely within the CD4+ memory repertoire.

V is TRBV5-1 and J is TRBJ1-3; 8 positions match TRBD1. Sequencing was performed on memory CD4+ T cells from blood. The clonotype originates from an adult in good health and CMV-seronegative. The CDR3: CASSPTGDSGNTIYF. The CDR3 bases are TGCGCCAGCAGCCCGACAGGGGACTCTGGAAACACCATATATTTT.